A selection of T cell receptor beta chains follows, all from one sample in a study of cytomegalovirus exposure and HLA in healthy donors. The table came from immunoSEQ multiplex PCR; TCRdb's copy has only in-frame clones and leaves some out. Counted here are around 49,000 clones, about 90% occurring once; the ten biggest clones make up over 1.3%. The source material was PBMCs. These receptors came from a man younger than 35 in good health and CMV-seronegative. Each CDR3 is given with its conserved first and last residue. D genes are given only for firm matches.

CDR3 protein: CASSPQRDPPTQYF
CDR3 DNA: TGTGCCAGCTCACCCCAGCGGGACCCGCCTACGCAGTATTTT
J gene: TRBJ2-3
D gene: TRBD2
CDR3 length: 14
V gene: TRBV18

CDR3 protein: CASSLAGGRTDTQYF
CDR3 DNA: TGCGCCAGCAGCCTAGCGGGAGGACGCACAGATACGCAGTATTTT
J gene: TRBJ2-3
D gene: TRBD2
CDR3 length: 15
V gene: TRBV4-1

CDR3 protein: CASSPGRGNSGNTIYF
CDR3 DNA: TGTGCCAGCTCACCGGGCCGGGGGAACTCTGGAAACACCATATATTTT
J gene: TRBJ1-3
D gene: NA
CDR3 length: 16
V gene: TRBV18

CDR3 protein: CASSGDLSSNQPQHF
CDR3 DNA: TGTGCCAGCAGTGGGGACTTAAGTAGCAATCAGCCCCAGCATTTT
J gene: TRBJ1-5
D gene: NA
CDR3 length: 15
V gene: TRBV2

CDR3 protein: CASSLRGSPSNEQFF
CDR3 DNA: TGCGCCAGCAGCTTGAGGGGGAGTCCCAGCAATGAGCAGTTCTTC
J gene: TRBJ2-1
D gene: NA
CDR3 length: 15
V gene: TRBV5-1

CDR3 protein: CAWSVGAGGYEQYF
CDR3 DNA: TGTGCCTGGAGTGTCGGGGCGGGAGGCTACGAGCAGTACTTC
J gene: TRBJ2-7
D gene: TRBD2
CDR3 length: 14
V gene: TRBV30

CDR3 protein: CASSGTGEVGGYTF
CDR3 DNA: TGTGCCAGCAGTGGGACAGGGGAGGTGGGTGGCTACACCTTC
J gene: TRBJ1-2
D gene: TRBD1
CDR3 length: 14
V gene: TRBV28

CDR3 protein: CASSWYGGQPQHF
CDR3 DNA: TGTGCCAGCAGTTGGTACGGAGGGCAGCCCCAGCATTTT
J gene: TRBJ1-5
D gene: NA
CDR3 length: 13
V gene: TRBV28

CDR3 protein: CATPYRNTGELFF
CDR3 DNA: TGTGCCACCCCGTATAGGAACACCGGGGAGCTGTTTTTT
J gene: TRBJ2-2
D gene: NA
CDR3 length: 13
V gene: TRBV19

CDR3 protein: CASSGSLAGVTDTQYF
CDR3 DNA: TGTGCCAGCAGCGGGTCCTTAGCGGGAGTAACAGATACGCAGTATTTT
J gene: TRBJ2-3
D gene: TRBD2
CDR3 length: 16
V gene: TRBV7-8